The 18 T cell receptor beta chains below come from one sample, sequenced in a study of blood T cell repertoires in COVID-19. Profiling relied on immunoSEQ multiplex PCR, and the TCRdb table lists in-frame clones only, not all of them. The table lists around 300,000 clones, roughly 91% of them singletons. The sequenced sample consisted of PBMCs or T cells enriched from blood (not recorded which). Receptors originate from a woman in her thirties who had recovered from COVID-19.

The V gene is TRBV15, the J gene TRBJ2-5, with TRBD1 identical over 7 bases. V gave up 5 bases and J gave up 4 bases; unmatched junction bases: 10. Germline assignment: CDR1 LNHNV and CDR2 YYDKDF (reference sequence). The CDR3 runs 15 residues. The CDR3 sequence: CATSRSGTERETQYF. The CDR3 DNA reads TGTGCCACCAGCCGGTCCGGGACAGAGAGAGAGACCCAGTACTTC.

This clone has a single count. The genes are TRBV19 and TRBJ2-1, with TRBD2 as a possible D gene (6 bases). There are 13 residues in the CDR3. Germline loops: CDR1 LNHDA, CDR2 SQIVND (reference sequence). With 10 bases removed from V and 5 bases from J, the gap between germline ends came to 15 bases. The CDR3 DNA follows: TGTGCCACCGAGGGTTGGGGGGACAATGAGCAGTTCTTC. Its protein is CATEGWGDNEQFF. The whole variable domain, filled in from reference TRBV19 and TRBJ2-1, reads DGGITQSPKYLFRKEGQNVTLSCEQNLNHDAMYWYRQDPGQGLRLIYYSQIVNDFQKGDIAEGYSVSREKKESFPLTVTSAQKNPTAFYLCATEGWGDNEQFFGPGTRLTVL.

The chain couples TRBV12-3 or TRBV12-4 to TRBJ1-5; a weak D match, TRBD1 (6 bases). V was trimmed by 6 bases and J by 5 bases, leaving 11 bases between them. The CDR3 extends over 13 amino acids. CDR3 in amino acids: CASSWGGDQPQHF. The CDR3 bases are TGTGCCAGCAGCTGGGGGGGCGATCAGCCCCAGCATTTT.

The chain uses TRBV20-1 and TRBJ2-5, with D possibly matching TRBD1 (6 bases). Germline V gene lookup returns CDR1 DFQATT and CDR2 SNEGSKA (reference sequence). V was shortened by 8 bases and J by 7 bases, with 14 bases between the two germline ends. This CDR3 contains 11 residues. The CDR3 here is CSLSDSTTQYF. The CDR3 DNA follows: TGCAGTCTTTCGGACAGCACGACCCAGTACTTC.

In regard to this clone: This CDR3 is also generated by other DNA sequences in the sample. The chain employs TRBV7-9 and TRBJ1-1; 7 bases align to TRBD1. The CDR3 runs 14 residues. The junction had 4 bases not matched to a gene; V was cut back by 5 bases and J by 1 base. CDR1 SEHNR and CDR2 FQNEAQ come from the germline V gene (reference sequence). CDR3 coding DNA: TGTGCCAGCAGCCGCGACAGGGAGAACACTGAAGCTTTCTTT. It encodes CASSRDRENTEAFF.

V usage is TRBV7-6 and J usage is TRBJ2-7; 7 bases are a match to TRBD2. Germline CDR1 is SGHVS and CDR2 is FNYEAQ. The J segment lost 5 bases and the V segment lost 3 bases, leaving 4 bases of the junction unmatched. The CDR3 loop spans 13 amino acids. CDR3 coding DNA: TGTGCCAGCAGCTTGGTGACTAGCAACGAGCAGTACTTC. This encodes CASSLVTSNEQYF.

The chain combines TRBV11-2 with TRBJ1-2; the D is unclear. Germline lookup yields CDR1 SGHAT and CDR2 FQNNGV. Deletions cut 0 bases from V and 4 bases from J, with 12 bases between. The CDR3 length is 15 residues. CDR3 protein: CASSLDAGWAYGYTF. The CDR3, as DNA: TGTGCCAGCAGCTTAGATGCTGGGTGGGCCTATGGCTACACCTTC.

The DNA for the CDR3 is TGTGCCAGCAGCCACGGGACTACTAGCTCCTACGAGCAGTACTTC. Its protein is CASSHGTTSSYEQYF. The rearrangement joins TRBV5-5 to TRBJ2-7; TRBD2 agrees at 7 bases. This CDR3 comprises 15 residues. Trimming at V came to 4 bases and at J to 0 bases, leaving 7 bases not matched to a gene. Germline V gives CDR1 SGHKS, CDR2 YYEKEE (reference sequence). The complete variable domain, with remaining parts taken from reference TRBV5-5 and TRBJ2-7, reads DAGVTQSPTHLIKTRGQQVTLRCSPISGHKSVSWYQQVLGQGPQFIFQYYEKEERGRGNFPDRFSARQFPNYSSELNVNALLLGDSALYLCASSHGTTSSYEQYFGPGTRLTVT.

The CDR3 loop is CASSSFGSSYEQYF. As DNA, the CDR3 is TGTGCCAGCAGTTCCTTCGGGAGCTCCTACGAGCAGTACTTC. V and J are TRBV27 and TRBJ2-7; TRBD2 is a possible D gene (6 bases). CDR3 size: 14 residues. Trimming stripped 4 bases from V and 0 bases from J, with 10 bases between. CDR1 is MNHEY and CDR2 is SMNVEV in the germline V gene (reference sequence).

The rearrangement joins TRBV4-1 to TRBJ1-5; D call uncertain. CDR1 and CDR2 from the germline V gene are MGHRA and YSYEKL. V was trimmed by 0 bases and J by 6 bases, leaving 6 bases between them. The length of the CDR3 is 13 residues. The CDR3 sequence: CASSQESLQPQHF. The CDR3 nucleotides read TGCGCCAGCAGCCAAGAGTCCCTTCAGCCCCAGCATTTT.

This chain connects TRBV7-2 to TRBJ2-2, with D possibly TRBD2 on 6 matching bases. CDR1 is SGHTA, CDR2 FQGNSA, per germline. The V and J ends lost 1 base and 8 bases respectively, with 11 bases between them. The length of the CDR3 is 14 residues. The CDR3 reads CASSLVAAGGELFF. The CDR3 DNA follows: TGTGCCAGCAGCTTAGTGGCGGCGGGGGGGGAGCTGTTTTTT.

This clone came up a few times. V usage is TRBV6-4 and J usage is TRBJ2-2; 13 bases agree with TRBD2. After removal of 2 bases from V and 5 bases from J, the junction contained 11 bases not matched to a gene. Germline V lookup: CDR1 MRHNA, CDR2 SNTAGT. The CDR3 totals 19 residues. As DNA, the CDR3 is TGTGCCAGCAGTGACGACGGACTAGCGGGAGTCGGAGGAACCGGGGAGCTGTTTTTT. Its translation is CASSDDGLAGVGGTGELFF.

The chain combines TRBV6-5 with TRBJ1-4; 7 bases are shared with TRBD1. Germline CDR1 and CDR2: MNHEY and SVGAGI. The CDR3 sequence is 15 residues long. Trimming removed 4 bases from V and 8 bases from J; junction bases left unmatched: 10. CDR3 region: CASSLAGGLREKLFF. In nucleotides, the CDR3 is TGTGCCAGCAGTTTGGCAGGGGGTTTGCGGGAAAAACTGTTTTTT.

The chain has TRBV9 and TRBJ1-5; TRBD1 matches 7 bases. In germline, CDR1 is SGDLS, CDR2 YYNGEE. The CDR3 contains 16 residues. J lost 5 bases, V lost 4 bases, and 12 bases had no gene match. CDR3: CASSPSADRAHQPQHF. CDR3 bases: TGTGCCAGCAGCCCGAGCGCTGACAGGGCGCATCAGCCCCAGCATTTT.

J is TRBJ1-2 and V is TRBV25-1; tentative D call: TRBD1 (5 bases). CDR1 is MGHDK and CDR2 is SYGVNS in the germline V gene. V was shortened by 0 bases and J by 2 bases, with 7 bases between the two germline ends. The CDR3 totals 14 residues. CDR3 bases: TGTGCCAGCAGTGAATATGGGGGGAACTATGGCTACACCTTC. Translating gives CASSEYGGNYGYTF.

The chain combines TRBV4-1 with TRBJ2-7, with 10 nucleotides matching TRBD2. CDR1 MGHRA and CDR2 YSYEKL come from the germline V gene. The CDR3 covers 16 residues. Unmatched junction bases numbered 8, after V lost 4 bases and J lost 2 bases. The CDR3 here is CASSRLAGAPTYEQYF. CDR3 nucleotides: TGCGCCAGCAGCCGCCTAGCGGGAGCACCCACCTACGAGCAGTACTTC.

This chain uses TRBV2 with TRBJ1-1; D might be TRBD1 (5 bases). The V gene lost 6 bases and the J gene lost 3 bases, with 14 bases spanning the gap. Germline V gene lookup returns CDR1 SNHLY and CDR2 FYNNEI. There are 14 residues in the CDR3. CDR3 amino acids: CASSAGFRHTEAFF. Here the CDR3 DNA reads TGTGCCAGCAGCGCAGGGTTTAGGCACACTGAAGCTTTCTTT.

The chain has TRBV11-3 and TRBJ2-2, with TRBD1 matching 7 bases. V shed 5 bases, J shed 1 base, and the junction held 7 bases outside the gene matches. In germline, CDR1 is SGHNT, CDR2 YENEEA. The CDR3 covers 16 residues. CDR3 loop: CASSPYRGENTGELFF. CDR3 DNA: TGTGCCAGCAGCCCCTACAGGGGCGAGAACACCGGGGAGCTGTTTTTT.